This TCR beta chain was recovered during a study of CD8 T cells in ankylosing spondylitis. Notes on the study in general: Disease-linked clones bore a CD8+ phenotype and were relatively rare in peripheral blood. Reportedly, matched ankylosing spondylitis synovial fluid was significantly enriched for disease-linked clones. Characteristic, it appeared, of ankylosing spondylitis blood was a TCR beta motif of eight or nine highly homologous variants.

This clonotype was detected only a few times. Its antigen is currently unknown. With molecular barcodes, quantitative 5'-RACE was used to make the TCR beta libraries. A single record per CDR3 protein comes from TCRdb applying MiXCR to the 5' RACE reads. The sample records about 340,000 distinct CDR3 sequences, 14% to 15% being singletons. Sample: blood, either unsorted or a sorted T cell fraction (not recorded which). The sequence came from a male donor with ankylosing spondylitis or in good health (not recorded which).

CDR3 residues: CSARGVPGTDTQYF. The CDR3 DNA follows: TGCAGTGCTAGAGGCGTCCCAGGCACAGATACGCAGTATTTT. The chain combines TRBV20-1 with TRBJ2-3, with D unresolved. V shed 1 base and J shed 1 base, with 9 bases lying between them. Germline V gene data show CDR1 as DFQATT and CDR2 as SNEGSKA (reference sequence). This CDR3 comprises 14 residues.